The next 28 T cell receptor beta chains were all read from a single sample in a study of T cell responses to AZD1222 COVID-19 vaccine. Libraries were prepared by immunoSEQ multiplex PCR; TCRdb keeps only in-frame clonotypes and omits some of them. Here the sample spans about 150,000 clones, roughly nine tenths being singletons. Sequences were derived from peripheral blood, sampled 28 days after the second AZD1222 dose. The receptors were gathered from an adult who received the AZD1222 COVID-19 vaccine.

J is TRBJ1-4 and V is TRBV5-1; tentative D call: TRBD1 (5 bases). The V end was cut by 1 base, the J end by 0 bases, with 7 bases between. The length of the CDR3 is 15 residues. Germline CDR1 reads SGHRS; CDR2 reads YFSETQ. The CDR3 DNA is TGCGCCAGCAGCTTGTACAGGTCAACTAATGAAAAACTGTTTTTT. Translated: CASSLYRSTNEKLFF.

The chain links TRBV5-1 to TRBJ2-5; 7 positions agree with TRBD2. Germline loops: CDR1 SGHRS, CDR2 YFSETQ. The CDR3 contains 15 residues. V lost 0 bases, J lost 1 base, and 3 bases stayed unmatched. The CDR3 spells CASSLDGTIQETQYF. The CDR3 nucleotides are TGCGCCAGCAGCTTGGATGGGACTATCCAAGAGACCCAGTACTTC.

This chain uses TRBV5-1 with TRBJ2-7; D remains unclear. V was shortened by 2 bases and J by 3 bases, with 12 bases between the two germline ends. This CDR3 comprises 14 residues. Germline loops: CDR1 SGHRS, CDR2 YFSETQ. As DNA, the CDR3 is TGCGCCAGCAGCTTCGAGACTCCTTTCTACGAGCAGTACTTC. This encodes CASSFETPFYEQYF.

There are a few counts of this clone. The genes are TRBV6-4 and TRBJ2-3, with TRBD2 matching over 12 bases. With 4 bases clipped from V and 1 base from J, the junction kept 0 bases outside the gene matches. CDR3 size: 15 residues. Germline V gene data show CDR1 as MRHNA and CDR2 as SNTAGT. The CDR3 protein is CASSGLAGGTDTQYF. CDR3 sequence (DNA): TGTGCCAGCAGTGGACTAGCGGGGGGCACAGATACGCAGTATTTT.

This clone has only one observation. The genes are TRBV6-5 and TRBJ2-7; TRBD1 matches at 12 bases. This CDR3 is built from 13 residues. The trim removed 6 bases at V and 6 bases at J, leaving 3 bases unmatched. Per the germline V gene, CDR1 is MNHEY and CDR2 is SVGAGI. CDR3: CASSRGQGAEQYF. The CDR3 coding sequence is TGTGCCAGCAGCAGGGGACAGGGGGCCGAGCAGTACTTC.

This sequence joins TRBV5-4 and TRBJ2-1; TRBD2 agrees at 7 bases. The CDR3 totals 16 residues. The germline gives CDR1 SGHNT, CDR2 YYREEE (reference sequence). The ends lost 5 bases at V and 2 bases at J; junction bases unmatched: 10. The CDR3 region has the DNA TGTGCCAGCAGTTCCGCCCGCGGGGGACCCTACAATGAGCAGTTCTTC. Residues: CASSSARGGPYNEQFF.

The chain employs TRBV7-9 and TRBJ2-7; TRBD1 might be the D (5 bases). CDR1 and CDR2 from the germline V gene are SEHNR and FQNEAQ (reference sequence). The germline V and J ends were trimmed by 5 bases and 1 base, with 15 bases remaining between them. This CDR3 has 15 amino acids. The CDR3 DNA reads as TGTGCCAGCAGCCGCAATCAAGGGGATTCCTACGAGCAGTACTTC. Encoded protein: CASSRNQGDSYEQYF. Variable domain in full (rest from reference TRBV7-9 and TRBJ2-7): DTGVSQNPRHKITKRGQNVTFRCDPISEHNRLYWYRQTLGQGPEFLTYFQNEAQLEKSRLLSDRFSAERPKGSFSTLEIQRTEQGDSAMYLCASSRNQGDSYEQYFGPGTRLTVT.

V usage is TRBV19 and J usage is TRBJ2-5; 10 bases match TRBD2. After removal of 2 bases from V and 2 bases from J, the junction contained 2 bases not matched to a gene. The germline V gene has CDR1 LNHDA and CDR2 SQIVND (reference sequence). The CDR3 is 15 amino acids. This CDR3 is CASSILAGDQETQYF. In DNA form, the CDR3 reads TGTGCCAGTAGTATACTAGCGGGGGATCAAGAGACCCAGTACTTC.

The chain links TRBV13 to TRBJ1-1, with unresolved D. V shed 4 bases and J shed 0 bases, with 12 bases lying between them. Germline V gene lookup returns CDR1 PRHDT and CDR2 FYEKMQ (reference sequence). The CDR3 is made up of 15 amino acids. The CDR3 DNA sequence: TGTGCCAGCAGCTCCTGGACGGAGATGAACACTGAAGCTTTCTTT. Translated: CASSSWTEMNTEAFF.

The sample holds a few counts of this clone. The chain couples TRBV14 to TRBJ2-3; D is ambiguous. The CDR3 has 16 amino acids. Germline V gives CDR1 SGHDN, CDR2 FVKESK. V was shortened by 1 base and J by 1 base, with 12 bases between the two germline ends. The CDR3 region has the DNA TGTGCCAGCAGCCAAGGGTGGCGCGGAGGCACAGATACGCAGTATTTT. It yields the protein CASSQGWRGGTDTQYF.

This chain links TRBV6-6 with TRBJ2-7, with 7 bases lining up with TRBD2. The germline V gene has CDR1 MNHNY and CDR2 SVGAGI (reference sequence). This CDR3 region has 16 residues. Trimming cost V 5 bases and J 0 bases; bases outside gene matches: 10. CDR3 region: CASSNPRASGSYEQYF. For the CDR3, the DNA is TGTGCCAGCAGTAACCCTCGGGCTAGCGGCTCCTACGAGCAGTACTTC.

The chain uses TRBV3-1 (or the pseudogene TRBV3-2) and TRBJ2-1; 9 bases are shared with TRBD2. V lost 0 bases, J lost 12 bases, and 6 bases stayed unmatched. There are 14 residues in the CDR3. From germline, CDR1 is LGHDT and CDR2 YNNKEL (reference sequence). CDR3 residues: CASSQEGLAGWQFF. CDR3 in DNA: TGTGCCAGCAGCCAAGAGGGTCTAGCGGGGTGGCAGTTCTTC.

V gene TRBV2 combines with J gene TRBJ1-4; 11 bases map to TRBD1. V was pared by 7 bases and J by 7 bases, with 2 bases of the junction left unmatched. Germline V gene lookup returns CDR1 SNHLY and CDR2 FYNNEI. This CDR3 region has 13 residues. CDR3 region: CASKDRGLEKLFF. For the CDR3, the DNA is TGTGCCAGCAAGGACAGGGGGCTTGAAAAACTGTTTTTT.

The V and J genes are TRBV13 and TRBJ2-5, with TRBD2 matching over 12 bases. The ends lost 5 bases at V and 5 bases at J; junction bases unmatched: 6. CDR1 and CDR2 from the germline V gene are PRHDT and FYEKMQ (reference sequence). CDR3 size: 15 residues. CDR3 loop: CASSPQGLAGETQYF. The CDR3 DNA follows: TGTGCCAGCAGCCCTCAAGGACTAGCGGGGGAGACCCAGTACTTC.

This sequence joins TRBV11-2 and TRBJ2-5; D not certain. CDR3 length equals 15 residues. With 5 bases removed from V and 0 bases from J, the gap between germline ends came to 13 bases. The germline V gene encodes CDR1 SGHAT and CDR2 FQNNGV. The CDR3 is CASSPPYGYQETQYF. CDR3 in DNA: TGTGCCAGCAGCCCGCCTTATGGATACCAAGAGACCCAGTACTTC.

The rearrangement uses TRBV2 and TRBJ2-5; TRBD1 aligns across 8 bases. CDR1 is SNHLY, CDR2 FYNNEI, per germline. There are 15 residues in the CDR3. V was clipped by 6 bases and J by 1 base; unmatched bases: 7. The DNA of the CDR3 is TGTGCCAGCAGCGGTTCACAGGGGGTCCAAGAGACCCAGTACTTC. Translated: CASSGSQGVQETQYF.

The chain joins TRBV11-3 to TRBJ2-7, with 13 nucleotides matching TRBD2. The CDR3 is 16 amino acids. V dropped 7 bases and J dropped 4; count of bases not matched to a gene: 10. The V gene's germline CDR1 is SGHNT and CDR2 YENEEA. CDR3 amino acids: CASTRTSGSNLYEQYF. As DNA, the CDR3 is TGTGCCAGCACCCGGACTAGCGGGAGTAATCTGTACGAGCAGTACTTC.

The rearrangement links TRBV9 to TRBJ2-3, with a possible D match to TRBD2 (5 bases). Germline V lookup: CDR1 SGDLS, CDR2 YYNGEE. V gave up 3 bases and J gave up 5 bases, with 16 bases separating them. The CDR3 sequence is 15 residues long. The CDR3 loop is CASSAEGSRQDTQYF. DNA of the CDR3: TGTGCCAGCAGCGCTGAGGGTAGCCGCCAAGATACGCAGTATTTT. Complete variable domain (other parts from reference TRBV9 and TRBJ2-3): DSGVTQTPKHLITATGQRVTLRCSPRSGDLSVYWYQQSLDQGLQFLIQYYNGEERAKGNILERFSAQQFPDLHSELNLSSLELGDSALYFCASSAEGSRQDTQYFGPGTRLTVL.

This chain uses TRBV30 with TRBJ1-1, with 11 positions matching TRBD1. J gave up 6 bases and V 3 bases, and 6 bases lay outside the gene matches. CDR3 size: 14 residues. Germline CDR1 reads GTSNPN; CDR2 reads SVGIG (reference sequence). The CDR3 region is CAWREPGQGAEAFF. The DNA of the CDR3 is TGTGCCTGGAGGGAACCGGGACAGGGGGCTGAAGCTTTCTTT.

Remarks on this clone: Other nucleotide sequences in the sample specify the same CDR3. This sequence joins TRBV12-5 and TRBJ1-2; D gene uncertain. This CDR3 is built from 18 residues. Germline CDR1 LGHNT, CDR2 FRNRAP. The ends were cut back, 5 bases at V and 4 bases at J, with 26 bases in the middle. The CDR3 DNA is TGTGCTAGTGGTCCACAAAAGCCCATGGACGGAATAATCTATGGCTACACCTTC. Translation: CASGPQKPMDGIIYGYTF.

The sample holds one count of this clone. The CDR3, as DNA: TGTGCCAGCAGCTTTCTGGAGCGAAATGAAAAACTGTTTTTT. Translating it yields CASSFLERNEKLFF. The rearrangement links TRBV7-8 to TRBJ1-4; D gene uncertain. CDR1 and CDR2 from the germline V gene are SGHVS and FQNEAQ. Trimming cost V 3 bases and J 5 bases, with 10 bases left between them. The CDR3 sequence is 14 residues long.

The chain recombines TRBV10-1 with TRBJ1-5; D ambiguous. V lost 8 bases to trimming and J lost 4 bases, with 21 bases between them. This CDR3 comprises 16 residues. Looked up from germline, CDR1 is WNHNN and CDR2 is SYGVQD (reference sequence). In DNA, the CDR3 is TGCGCCAGCTCCCAAAGGTCACATTCCTTTAATCAGCCCCAGCATTTT. Protein sequence: CASSQRSHSFNQPQHF.

The chain joins TRBV30 to TRBJ2-3, with D unresolved. This CDR3 spans 13 amino acids. V was pared by 0 bases and J by 0 bases, with 4 bases between. CDR1 is GTSNPN and CDR2 is SVGIG in the germline V gene (reference sequence). For the CDR3, the DNA is TGTGCCTGGAGTGTAATGAGCACAGATACGCAGTATTTT. This encodes CAWSVMSTDTQYF.

This sequence joins TRBV21-1 and TRBJ1-4. TRBV21-1 is classified as a pseudogene. This CDR3 has 14 amino acids. The CDR3 loop is CASSMRGIGEKLFF. For the CDR3, the DNA is TGTGCCAGCAGCATGCGGGGCATAGGTGAAAAACTGTTTTTT.

The chain combines TRBV30 with TRBJ2-4; 8 positions match TRBD2. CDR3 length: 16 residues. Germline CDR1 is GTSNPN and CDR2 is SVGIG (reference sequence). V trimming: 4 bases; J trimming: 7 bases; junction bases outside the gene matches: 15. The CDR3 loop is CAWKYSRAGLDNIQYF. For the CDR3, the DNA is TGTGCCTGGAAGTATTCGAGGGCGGGACTAGACAACATTCAGTACTTC. Looking up the rest from reference TRBV30 and TRBJ2-4 gives the full variable domain: SQTIHQWPATLVQPVGSPLSLECTVEGTSNPNLYWYRQAAGRGLQLLFYSVGIGQISSEVPQNLSASRPQDRQFILSSKKLLLSDSGFYLCAWKYSRAGLDNIQYFGAGTRLSVL.

Here the CDR3 reads CASSEVRNSPLHF. The CDR3 region has the DNA TGTGCCAGCAGTGAAGTAAGGAATTCACCCCTCCACTTT. This rearrangement joins TRBV6-1 to TRBJ1-6, with no clear D. The length of the CDR3 is 13 residues. Germline CDR1 is MNHNS and CDR2 is SASEGT. V gave up 1 base and J gave up 7 bases, with 5 bases separating them.

The chain has TRBV6-1 and TRBJ2-2; D gene unclear. The CDR3 spans 15 residues. Germline V CDR1 and CDR2: MNHNS, SASEGT. Trimming took off 7 bases at V and 1 base at J, with 13 bases between the two ends. The CDR3 protein is CASILDSRNTGELFF. CDR3 nucleotide sequence: TGTGCCAGCATTCTCGACTCGAGGAACACCGGGGAGCTGTTTTTT.

The chain is built from TRBV12-3 or TRBV12-4 and TRBJ1-5; a weak D match, TRBD1 (6 bases). The CDR3 has 13 amino acids. The V and J ends lost 4 bases and 4 bases respectively, with 8 bases between them. The CDR3 loop reads CASSSQGNQPQHF. CDR3 DNA sequence: TGTGCCAGCAGTTCCCAGGGGAATCAGCCCCAGCATTTT.